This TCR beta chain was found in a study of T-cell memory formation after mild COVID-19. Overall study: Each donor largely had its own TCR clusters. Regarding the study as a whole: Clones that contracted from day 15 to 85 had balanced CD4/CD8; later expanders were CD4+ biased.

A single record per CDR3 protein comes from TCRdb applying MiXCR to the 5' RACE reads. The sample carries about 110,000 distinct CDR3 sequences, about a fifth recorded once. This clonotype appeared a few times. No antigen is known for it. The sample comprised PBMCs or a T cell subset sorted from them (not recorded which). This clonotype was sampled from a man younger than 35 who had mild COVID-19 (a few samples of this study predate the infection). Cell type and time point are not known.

The CDR3 bases are TGTGCCAGCAGCTTCGGCACCGAGCAGTACTTC. This gives the protein CASSFGTEQYF. The chain couples TRBV7-6 to TRBJ2-7; no clear D. The length of the CDR3 is 11 residues. CDR1 SGHVS and CDR2 FNYEAQ come from the germline V gene. V gave up 3 bases and J gave up 6 bases, with 6 bases separating them.